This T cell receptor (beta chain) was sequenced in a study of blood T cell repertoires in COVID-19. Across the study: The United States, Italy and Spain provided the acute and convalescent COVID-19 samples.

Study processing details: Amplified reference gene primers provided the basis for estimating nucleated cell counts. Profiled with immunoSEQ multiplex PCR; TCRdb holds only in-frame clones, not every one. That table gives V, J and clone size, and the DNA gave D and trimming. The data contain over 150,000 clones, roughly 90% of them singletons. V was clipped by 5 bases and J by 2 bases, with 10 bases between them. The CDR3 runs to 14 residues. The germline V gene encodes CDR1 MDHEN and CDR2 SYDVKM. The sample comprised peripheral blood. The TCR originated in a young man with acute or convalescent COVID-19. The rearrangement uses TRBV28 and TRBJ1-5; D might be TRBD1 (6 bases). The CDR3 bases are TGTGCCAGCAGTACAGGGAGAGGCAATCAGCCCCAGCATTTT. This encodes CASSTGRGNQPQHF.